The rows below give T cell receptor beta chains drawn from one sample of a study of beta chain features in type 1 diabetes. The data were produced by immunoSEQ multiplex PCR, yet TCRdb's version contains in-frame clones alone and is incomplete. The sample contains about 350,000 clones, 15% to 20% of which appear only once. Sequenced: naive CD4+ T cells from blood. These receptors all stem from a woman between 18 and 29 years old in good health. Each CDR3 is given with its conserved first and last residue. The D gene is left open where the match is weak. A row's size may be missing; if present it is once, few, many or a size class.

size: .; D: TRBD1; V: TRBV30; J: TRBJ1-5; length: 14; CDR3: CAWSAGTADQPQHF; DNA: TGTGCCTGGAGTGCTGGGACAGCAGATCAGCCCCAGCATTTT
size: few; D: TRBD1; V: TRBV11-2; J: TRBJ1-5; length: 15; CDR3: CASSLRTGSNQPQHF; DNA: TGTGCCAGCAGCTTAAGGACAGGTAGCAATCAGCCCCAGCATTTT
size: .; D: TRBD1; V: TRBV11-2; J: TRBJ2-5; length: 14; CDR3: CASSWRQGAETQYF; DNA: TGTGCCAGCAGCTGGCGACAGGGGGCCGAGACCCAGTACTTC
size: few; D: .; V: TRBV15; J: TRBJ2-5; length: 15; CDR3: CATSRGGSFQETQYF; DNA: TGTGCCACCAGCAGAGGGGGCTCCTTCCAAGAGACCCAGTACTTC
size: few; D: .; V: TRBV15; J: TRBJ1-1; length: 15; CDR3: CATSRDRLIVTEAFF; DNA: TGTGCCACCAGCAGAGATCGGTTGATCGTCACTGAAGCTTTCTTT
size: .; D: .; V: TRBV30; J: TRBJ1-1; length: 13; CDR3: CAWSGGGATEAFF; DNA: TGTGCCTGGAGTGGTGGGGGGGCCACTGAAGCTTTCTTT
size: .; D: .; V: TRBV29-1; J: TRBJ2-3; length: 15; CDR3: CSVGATVENTDTQYF; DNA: TGCAGCGTTGGGGCGACAGTAGAGAACACAGATACGCAGTATTTT
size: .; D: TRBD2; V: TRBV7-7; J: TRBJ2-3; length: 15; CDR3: CASSLGTSGSDTQYF; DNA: TGTGCTAGCAGCTTAGGGACTAGCGGGAGTGATACGCAGTATTTT
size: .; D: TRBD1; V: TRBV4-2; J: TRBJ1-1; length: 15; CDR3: CASSQDRDSVTEAFF; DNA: TGTGCCAGCAGCCAAGATCGGGACAGTGTCACTGAAGCTTTCTTT
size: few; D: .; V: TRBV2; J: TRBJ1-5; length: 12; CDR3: CASTRGNQPQHF; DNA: TGTGCCAGCACGCGGGGCAATCAGCCCCAGCATTTT
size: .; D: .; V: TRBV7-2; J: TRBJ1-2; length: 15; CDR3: CASSRAGASDYGYTF; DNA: TGTGCCAGCAGCCGCGCAGGGGCGTCGGACTATGGCTACACCTTC
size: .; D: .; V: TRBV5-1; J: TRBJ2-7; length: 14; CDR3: CASGPGMSSYEQYF; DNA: TGCGCCAGCGGCCCCGGGATGTCCTCCTACGAGCAGTACTTC
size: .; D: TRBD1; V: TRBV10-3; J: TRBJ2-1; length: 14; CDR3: CAISGGTGMDEQFF; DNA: TGTGCCATCAGTGGAGGGACAGGGATGGATGAGCAGTTCTTC
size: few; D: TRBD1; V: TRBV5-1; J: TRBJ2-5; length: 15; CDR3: CASSLGQGAQETQYF; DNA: TGCGCCAGCAGCTTGGGACAGGGGGCCCAAGAGACCCAGTACTTC
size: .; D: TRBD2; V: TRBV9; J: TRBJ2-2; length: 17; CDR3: CASSAGAGGPGTGELFF; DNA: TGTGCCAGCAGCGCTGGAGCGGGAGGGCCCGGCACCGGGGAGCTGTTTTTT
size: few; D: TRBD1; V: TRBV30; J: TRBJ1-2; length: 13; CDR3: CAWSVNRGYGYTF; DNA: TGTGCCTGGAGTGTAAACAGGGGTTATGGCTACACCTTC
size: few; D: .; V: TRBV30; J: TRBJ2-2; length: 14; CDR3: CAWSGTIFRGELFF; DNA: TGTGCCTGGTCCGGGACAATTTTCCGCGGGGAGCTGTTTTTT
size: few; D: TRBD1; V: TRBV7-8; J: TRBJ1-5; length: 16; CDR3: CASSLVGQGINQPQHF; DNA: TGTGCCAGCAGCTTAGTCGGACAGGGCATCAATCAGCCCCAGCATTTT
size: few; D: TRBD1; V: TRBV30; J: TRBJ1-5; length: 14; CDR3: CAWSVRDRVQPQHF; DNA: TGTGCCTGGAGTGTAAGGGACAGGGTCCAGCCCCAGCATTTT
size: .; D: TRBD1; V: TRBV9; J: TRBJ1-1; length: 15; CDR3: CASSALTGGGTEAFF; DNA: TGTGCCAGCAGCGCCTTGACAGGGGGTGGCACTGAAGCTTTCTTT
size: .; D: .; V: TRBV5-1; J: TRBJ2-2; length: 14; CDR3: CASTPEVYAGELFF; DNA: TGCGCCAGCACCCCCGAGGTATATGCCGGGGAGCTGTTTTTT
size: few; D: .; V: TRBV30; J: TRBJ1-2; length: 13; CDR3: CAWSVRTDAGYTF; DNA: TGTGCCTGGAGTGTCAGGACAGATGCTGGCTACACCTTC
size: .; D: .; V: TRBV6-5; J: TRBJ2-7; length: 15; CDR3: CASSYSEMRPYEQYF; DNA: TGTGCCAGCAGTTACTCGGAGATGCGACCCTACGAGCAGTACTTC
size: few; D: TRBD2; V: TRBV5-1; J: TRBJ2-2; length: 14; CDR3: CASSGTTSTGELFF; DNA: TGCGCCAGCAGCGGGACTACTAGCACCGGGGAGCTGTTTTTT
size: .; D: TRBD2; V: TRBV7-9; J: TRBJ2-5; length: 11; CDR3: CASSTGGAQYF; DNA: TGTGCCAGCAGCACGGGGGGGGCCCAGTACTTC
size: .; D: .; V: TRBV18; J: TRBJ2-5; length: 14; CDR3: CASSPQDFKETQYF; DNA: TGTGCCAGCTCTCCCCAGGACTTCAAAGAGACCCAGTACTTC
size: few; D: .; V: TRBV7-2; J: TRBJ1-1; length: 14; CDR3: CASSLPPRNTEAFF; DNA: TGTGCCAGCAGCTTACCCCCCAGGAACACTGAAGCTTTCTTT
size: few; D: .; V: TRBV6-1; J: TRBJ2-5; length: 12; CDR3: CASSRGQETQYF; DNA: TGTGCCAGTTCCCGGGGCCAAGAGACCCAGTACTTC
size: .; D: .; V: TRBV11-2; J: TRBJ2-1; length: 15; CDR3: CASSLGSQGHNEQFF; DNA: TGTGCCAGCAGCTTAGGAAGTCAGGGCCACAATGAGCAGTTCTTC
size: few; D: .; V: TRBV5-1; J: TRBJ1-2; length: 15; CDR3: CASSLTGSGDYGYTF; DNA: TGCGCCAGCAGCTTGACAGGGAGTGGGGACTATGGCTACACCTTC
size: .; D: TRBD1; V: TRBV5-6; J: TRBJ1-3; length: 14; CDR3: CASSRTGSGNTIYF; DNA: TGTGCCAGCAGTCGGACAGGGTCTGGAAACACCATATATTTT
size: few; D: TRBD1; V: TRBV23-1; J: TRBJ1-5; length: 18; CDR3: CASSQVPGQGREGQPQHF; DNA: TGCGCCAGCAGTCAAGTCCCGGGACAGGGACGGGAGGGTCAGCCCCAGCATTTT
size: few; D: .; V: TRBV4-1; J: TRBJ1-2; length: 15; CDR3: CASSQDLITGEGYTF; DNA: TGCGCCAGCAGCCAAGATCTAATAACCGGGGAAGGCTACACCTTC
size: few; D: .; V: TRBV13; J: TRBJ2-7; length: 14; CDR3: CASSLGPVAGEQYF; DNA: TGTGCCAGCAGCTTAGGCCCGGTGGCGGGGGAGCAGTACTTC
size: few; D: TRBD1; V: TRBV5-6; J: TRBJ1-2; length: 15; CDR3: CASSLKDRVNYGYTF; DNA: TGTGCCAGCAGCTTGAAGGACAGGGTGAACTATGGCTACACCTTC
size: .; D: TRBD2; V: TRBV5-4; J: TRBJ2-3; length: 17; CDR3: CASSSGTSGRSTDTQYF; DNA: TGTGCCAGCAGCTCCGGGACTAGCGGAAGAAGCACAGATACGCAGTATTTT
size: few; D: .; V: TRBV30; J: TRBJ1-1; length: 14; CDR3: CAWSTTGRDTEAFF; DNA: TGTGCCTGGAGTACAACCGGGCGGGACACTGAAGCTTTCTTT
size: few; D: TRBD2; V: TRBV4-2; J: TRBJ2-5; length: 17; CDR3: CASSLRTSGGRQETQYF; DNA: TGTGCCAGCAGCCTCCGGACTAGCGGGGGGCGTCAAGAGACCCAGTACTTC
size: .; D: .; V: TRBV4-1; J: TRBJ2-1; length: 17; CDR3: CASSHHQRVRGYNEQFF; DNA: TGCGCCAGCAGCCATCACCAAAGGGTTCGGGGCTACAATGAGCAGTTCTTC